These 19 T cell receptor beta chains came from one sample sequenced in a study of T cells after somatic rescue of genetic block (TCRdb year 2020). The library relied on the immunoSEQ multiplex PCR assay. TCRdb took this table from immuneACCESS and kept in-frame rearrangements with V and J called. Such tables lack part of the clones; where checked against another copy, unresolved V genes explain under half of the gap, and the rest is unexplained. Counted in this sample were 45,000 to 70,000 clones; approximately 96% of them appeared once. Approximately 0.077% of the sample is in the top ten clones. The material sequenced was peripheral blood mononuclear cells (PBMCs). The receptors were sampled from a child less than two years old.

The V call is TRBV10-1, the J call TRBJ2-1, with D uncertain. CDR1 is WNHNN and CDR2 is SYGVQD in the germline V gene (reference sequence). Deletions cut 4 bases from V and 4 bases from J, with 5 bases between. The CDR3 has 12 residues. The CDR3 bases are TGCGCCAGCAGTGGAAAATACAATGAGCAGTTCTTC. Its protein is CASSGKYNEQFF.

The V gene is TRBV5-6, the J gene TRBJ2-3, with TRBD1 identical over 9 bases. Losses at the gene ends were 5 bases for V and 3 bases for J; bases not matched to a gene: 10. The CDR3 is 16 residues long. Germline V gives CDR1 SGHDT, CDR2 YYEEEE. The CDR3 nucleotides are TGTGCCAGCAGTCGGACAACAGGGGGCGCGACAGATACGCAGTATTTT. Translation: CASSRTTGGATDTQYF.

The J gene is TRBJ2-7, the V gene TRBV28; 8 nucleotides agree with TRBD2. J gave up 3 bases and V 6 bases, and 10 bases lay outside the gene matches. The CDR3 has 15 amino acids. Germline V gene lookup returns CDR1 MDHEN and CDR2 SYDVKM. The CDR3 nucleotides are TGTGCCAGCAGCCGGGCCGGGACTAGGAGCTACGAGCAGTACTTC. It specifies CASSRAGTRSYEQYF.

This chain links TRBV4-3 with TRBJ2-2; 10 nucleotides line up with TRBD2. After removal of 3 bases from V and 7 bases from J, the junction contained 8 bases not matched to a gene. The V gene's germline CDR1 is LGHNA and CDR2 YSLEER. The CDR3 loop spans 16 amino acids. As DNA, the CDR3 is TGCGCCAGCAGCCAGCAAGCGGGAGGGCCCGGCGGGGAGCTGTTTTTT. Translating gives CASSQQAGGPGGELFF.

The rearrangement joins TRBV27 to TRBJ2-2, with D unresolved. The CDR3 runs 13 residues. Germline lookup yields CDR1 MNHEY and CDR2 SMNVEV (reference sequence). Trimming cost V 5 bases and J 2 bases, with 6 bases left between them. Here the CDR3 reads CASSLYNTGELFF. In nucleotides, the CDR3 is TGTGCCAGCAGTCTCTACAACACCGGGGAGCTGTTTTTT.

The gene calls are TRBV11-2 and TRBJ2-1, with TRBD2 identical over 8 bases. The CDR3 covers 14 residues. V was clipped by 1 base and J by 4 bases; unmatched bases: 0. CDR1 SGHAT and CDR2 FQNNGV come from the germline V gene. The DNA of the CDR3 is TGTGCCAGCAGCTTAGGACTAGCGTACAATGAGCAGTTCTTC. Protein sequence: CASSLGLAYNEQFF.

The chain joins TRBV6-6 to TRBJ2-2; D ambiguous. This CDR3 is built from 13 residues. Germline loops: CDR1 MNHNY, CDR2 SVGAGI (reference sequence). V lost 5 bases to trimming and J lost 2 bases, with 6 bases between them. CDR3 sequence reads: CASSRRNTGELFF. Here the CDR3 DNA reads TGTGCCAGCAGTCGCCGTAACACCGGGGAGCTGTTTTTT.

The J gene is TRBJ2-7, the V gene TRBV5-1, with 13 bases matching TRBD2. Germline V lookup: CDR1 SGHRS, CDR2 YFSETQ. Losses at the gene ends were 0 bases for V and 3 bases for J; bases not matched to a gene: 6. This CDR3 spans 17 amino acids. The CDR3 bases are TGCGCCAGCAGCTTGGCGCCGACTAGCGGGAGGTTCTACGAGCAGTACTTC. Its protein is CASSLAPTSGRFYEQYF.

This sequence joins TRBV7-9 and TRBJ2-2; perhaps TRBD2 as D (5 bases). V was shortened by 2 bases and J by 2 bases, with 9 bases between the two germline ends. Germline V gives CDR1 SEHNR, CDR2 FQNEAQ (reference sequence). This CDR3 comprises 15 residues. The CDR3 loop reads CASSLRTANTGELFF. CDR3 sequence (DNA): TGTGCCAGCAGCTTAAGGACTGCCAACACCGGGGAGCTGTTTTTT.

This clone was picked up one time. The chain couples TRBV5-4 to TRBJ2-1; 14 bases match TRBD2. With 0 bases clipped from V and 7 bases from J, the junction kept 0 bases outside the gene matches. Per germline, CDR1 SGHNT and CDR2 YYREEE (reference sequence). The CDR3 has 15 residues. In nucleotides, the CDR3 is TGTGCCAGCAGCTTGGGACTAGCGGGAGGGAATGAGCAGTTCTTC. Encoded protein: CASSLGLAGGNEQFF.

The V call is TRBV7-9, the J call TRBJ2-1; 10 nucleotides line up with TRBD1. The CDR3 totals 14 residues. V trimming: 5 bases; J trimming: 6 bases; junction bases outside the gene matches: 4. Germline V gene sequence: CDR1 SEHNR, CDR2 FQNEAQ (reference sequence). The CDR3 reads CASSTWTGGNEQFF. The CDR3 region has the DNA TGTGCCAGCAGCACTTGGACAGGGGGCAATGAGCAGTTCTTC.

Notes on this clone: Other DNA sequences in this specimen translate into the identical CDR3. This chain joins TRBV5-1 and TRBJ2-5; D uncertain. CDR1 is SGHRS and CDR2 is YFSETQ in the germline V gene. The V gene lost 3 bases and the J gene lost 2 bases, with 5 bases spanning the gap. The length of the CDR3 is 12 residues. CDR3 sequence: CASSYPQETQYF. The CDR3 DNA reads TGCGCCAGCAGCTATCCACAAGAGACCCAGTACTTC.

The chain couples TRBV18 to TRBJ1-1; tentatively, D is TRBD1 (6 bases). This CDR3 is 16 amino acids long. The V end lost 3 bases, the J end lost 0 bases, and 14 bases lay between the germline ends. Germline V gives CDR1 KGHSH, CDR2 LQKENI. The CDR3 DNA reads TGTGCCAGCTCACCCACAGGGCCCCTCATGAACACTGAAGCTTTCTTT. As protein: CASSPTGPLMNTEAFF.

This chain uses TRBV5-6 with TRBJ2-2, with D perhaps TRBD1 (7 bases). Germline lookup yields CDR1 SGHDT and CDR2 YYEEEE. The CDR3 spans 14 residues. Trimming removed 4 bases at V and 5 bases at J, with 12 bases between. CDR3 nucleotides: TGTGCCAGCAGCATCAGGGGGAGGACCGGGGAGCTGTTTTTT. Its translation: CASSIRGRTGELFF.

The V gene is TRBV10-3, the J gene TRBJ2-7; TRBD1 agrees at 9 bases. V dropped 4 bases and J dropped 2; count of bases not matched to a gene: 6. Germline values: CDR1 ENHRY, CDR2 SYGVKD. The CDR3 sequence is 15 residues long. CDR3 DNA sequence: TGTGCCATCAGTGGAACGGGACAGGGTCCCTACGAGCAGTACTTC. Its protein product is CAISGTGQGPYEQYF.

The V gene is TRBV4-1, the J gene TRBJ1-1; D not certain. With 1 base removed from V and 7 bases from J, the gap between germline ends came to 19 bases. The CDR3 loop spans 16 amino acids. Germline V CDR1 and CDR2: MGHRA, YSYEKL. CDR3 loop: CASSQVVGVHTSEAFF. CDR3 in DNA: TGCGCCAGCAGCCAAGTGGTGGGAGTACACACGAGTGAAGCTTTCTTT.

V is TRBV27 and J is TRBJ2-7, with 7 bases matching TRBD1. From germline, CDR1 is MNHEY and CDR2 SMNVEV (reference sequence). After removal of 5 bases from V and 5 bases from J, the junction contained 9 bases not matched to a gene. The CDR3 has 14 amino acids. The CDR3 sequence: CASSIQGFNHEQYF. The CDR3 DNA reads as TGTGCCAGCAGTATACAGGGGTTTAACCACGAGCAGTACTTC.

The CDR3 here is CASSLRRTRETQYF. The CDR3 bases are TGTGCCAGCTCCCTCCGTCGGACGAGAGAGACCCAGTACTTC. The chain carries TRBV2 and TRBJ2-5; D unresolved. Germline lookup yields CDR1 SNHLY and CDR2 FYNNEI. V was trimmed by 8 bases and J by 4 bases, leaving 17 bases between them. There are 14 residues in the CDR3.

This clone was seen once. The V and J genes are TRBV6-5 and TRBJ2-7; no reliable D call. The germline V and J ends were trimmed by 0 bases and 2 bases, with 8 bases remaining between them. Germline-derived CDR1 and CDR2 are MNHEY and SVGAGI. The CDR3 contains 14 residues. CDR3 residues: CASSYSNSPYEQYF. The DNA of the CDR3 is TGTGCCAGCAGTTACTCCAACAGCCCCTACGAGCAGTACTTC.